The 2 T cell receptor beta chains below come from one sample, sequenced in a study of blood T cell repertoires in COVID-19. Clones were read by immunoSEQ multiplex PCR, and TCRdb kept only the in-frame ones, dropping some. The data hold approximately 160,000 clones, with around 80% observed a single time. Sequencing was carried out using peripheral blood. The receptors here all came from a man aged 55 to 69 with active or convalescent COVID-19.

The chain has TRBV5-5 and TRBJ2-2; D might be TRBD2 (5 bases). The CDR3 loop spans 16 amino acids. From germline, CDR1 is SGHKS and CDR2 YYEKEE (reference sequence). The V end lost 3 bases, the J end lost 1 base, and 13 bases lay between the germline ends. The CDR3 nucleotides are TGTGCCAGCAGCTGGCGGACCGGGGAGAACACCGGGGAGCTGTTTTTT. The encoded protein is CASSWRTGENTGELFF.

The V and J genes are TRBV28 and TRBJ1-1; 7 nucleotides match TRBD1. In germline, CDR1 is MDHEN, CDR2 SYDVKM. Losses at the gene ends were 1 base for V and 4 bases for J; bases not matched to a gene: 6. This CDR3 region has 15 residues. CDR3 bases: TGTGCCAGCAGTTTATCTCTGGACAGGAGCACTGAAGCTTTCTTT. Translating it yields CASSLSLDRSTEAFF.